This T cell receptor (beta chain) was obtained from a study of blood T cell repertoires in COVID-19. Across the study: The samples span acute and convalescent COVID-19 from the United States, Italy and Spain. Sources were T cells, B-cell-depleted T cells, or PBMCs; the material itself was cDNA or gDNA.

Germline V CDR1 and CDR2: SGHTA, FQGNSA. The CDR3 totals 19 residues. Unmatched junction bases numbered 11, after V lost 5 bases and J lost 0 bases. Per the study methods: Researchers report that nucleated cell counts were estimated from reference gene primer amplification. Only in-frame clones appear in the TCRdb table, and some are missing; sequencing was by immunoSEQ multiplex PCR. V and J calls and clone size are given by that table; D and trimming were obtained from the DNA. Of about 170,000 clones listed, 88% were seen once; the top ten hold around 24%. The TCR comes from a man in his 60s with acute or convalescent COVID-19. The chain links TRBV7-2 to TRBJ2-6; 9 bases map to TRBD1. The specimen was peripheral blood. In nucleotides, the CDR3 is TGTGCCAGCAGCGTCCGGGACAGGGCACCTTTCTCTGGGGCCAACGTCCTGACTTTC. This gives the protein CASSVRDRAPFSGANVLTF. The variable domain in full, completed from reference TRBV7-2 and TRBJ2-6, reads GAGVSQSPSNKVTEKGKDVELRCDPISGHTALYWYRQSLGQGLEFLIYFQGNSAPDKSGLPSDRFSAERTGGSVSTLTIQRTQQEDSAVYLCASSVRDRAPFSGANVLTFGAGSRLTVL.